This T cell receptor (beta chain) is from a study of T cell changes during pregnancy in multiple sclerosis. The CDR3 runs 15 residues. Trimming stripped 2 bases from V and 2 bases from J, with 11 bases between. Germline assignment: CDR1 SGHRS and CDR2 YFSETQ. Clones were read by immunoSEQ multiplex PCR, and TCRdb kept only the in-frame ones, dropping some. Of tens of thousands of clones in the sample, 85% to 95% were seen once. The sequencing here drew on peripheral blood, taken before pregnancy. The clonotype originates from a female donor with multiple sclerosis, enrolled in a pregnancy study. V gene TRBV5-1 combines with J gene TRBJ2-1; a weak D match, TRBD1 (5 bases). CDR3 in DNA: TGCGCCAGCAGCTTCTTAGCAGGGACCTACAATGAGCAGTTCTTC. It translates to CASSFLAGTYNEQFF.